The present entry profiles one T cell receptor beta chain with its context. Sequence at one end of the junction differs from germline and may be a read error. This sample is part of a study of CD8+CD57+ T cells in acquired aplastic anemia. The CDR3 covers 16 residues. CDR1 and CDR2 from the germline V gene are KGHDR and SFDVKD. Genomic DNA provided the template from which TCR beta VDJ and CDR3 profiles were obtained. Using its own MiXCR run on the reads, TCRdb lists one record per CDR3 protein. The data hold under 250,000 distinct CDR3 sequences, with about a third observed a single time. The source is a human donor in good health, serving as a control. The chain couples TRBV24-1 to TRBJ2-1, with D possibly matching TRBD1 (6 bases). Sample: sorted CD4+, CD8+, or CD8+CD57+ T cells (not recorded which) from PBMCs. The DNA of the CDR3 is TGTGCCACCATGTCAACCACAGGGCAGGGATACAATGGGCAGTTCTTT. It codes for CATMSTTGQGYNGQFF.